This is a list of T cell receptor beta chains from one sample in a study. TCRdb reanalysed the 5' RACE reads using MiXCR and keeps one entry per CDR3 protein. The repertoire holds roughly 50,000 distinct CDR3 sequences, with approximately 25% as singletons. Sequences were obtained from tumor-infiltrating naive CD4+ T cells sorted from the breast tumor. The receptors originated from a female donor with breast cancer. The CDR3 runs from the conserved cysteine through the conserved F or W. A D gene is named only where the DNA matches it firmly.

V	J	D	CDR3
TRBV29-1	TRBJ1-1	TRBD1	CSVGDRGNTEAFF
TRBV20-1	TRBJ2-1	-	CSAELVSDNEQFF
TRBV3-1	TRBJ2-2	-	CASSKAAGELFF
TRBV20-1	TRBJ1-6	-	CSARDLGRGNSPLHF
TRBV12-3/TRBV12-4	TRBJ2-7	-	CASSLDRVGEQYF
TRBV5-1	TRBJ2-3	TRBD1	CASSSGTGSTDTQYF
TRBV7-2	TRBJ1-6	TRBD1	CASSFRQGINSPLHF
TRBV5-1	TRBJ1-5	-	CASSPGRGNQPQHF
TRBV7-2	TRBJ2-3	TRBD2	CASSLREEDTQYF
TRBV5-1	TRBJ1-2	TRBD1	CASSITGDYGYTF
TRBV9	TRBJ2-7	TRBD2	CASSVDLAGEHEQYF
TRBV5-1	TRBJ2-1	-	CASSLASVALYNEQFF
TRBV7-9	TRBJ1-2	-	CASRPNLDRLDAYGYTF
TRBV5-1	TRBJ1-2	-	CASSLDTGAGGYTF
TRBV5-1	TRBJ1-2	TRBD1	CASSNDRGQDGYTF
TRBV7-9	TRBJ2-2	-	CASSLLTKNTGELFF
TRBV5-1	TRBJ2-1	-	CASALTAGRYNEQFF
TRBV5-1	TRBJ2-1	-	CASSLDRNEQFF
TRBV11-3	TRBJ2-3	-	CASSRRSDTQYF
TRBV7-2	TRBJ2-7	TRBD2	CASSLVRGRGEQYF
TRBV4-2	TRBJ1-2	-	CASSRRQASNYGYTF
TRBV2	TRBJ2-5	-	CASRGRTTGETQYF
TRBV18	TRBJ1-2	-	CASSPRGPGTDYGYTF
TRBV20-1	TRBJ2-1	TRBD2	CSLAGVHEQFF
TRBV5-5	TRBJ1-1	-	CASSREANQNTEAFF
TRBV20-1	TRBJ2-3	TRBD2	CSATSGAGGPTDTQYF
TRBV6-4	TRBJ2-1	-	CASSKGRGSSSYNEQFF
TRBV6-1	TRBJ1-5	-	CASSEATGLQPQHF